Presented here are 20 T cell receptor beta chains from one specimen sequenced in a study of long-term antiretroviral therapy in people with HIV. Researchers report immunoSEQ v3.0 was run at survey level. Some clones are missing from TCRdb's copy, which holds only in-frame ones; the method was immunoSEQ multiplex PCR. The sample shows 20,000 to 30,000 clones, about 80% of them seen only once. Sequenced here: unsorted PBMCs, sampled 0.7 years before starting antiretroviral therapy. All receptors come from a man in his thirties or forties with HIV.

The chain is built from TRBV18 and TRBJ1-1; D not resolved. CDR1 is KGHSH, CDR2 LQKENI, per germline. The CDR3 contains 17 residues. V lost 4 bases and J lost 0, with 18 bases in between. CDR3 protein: CASSQRGGSNMNTEAFF. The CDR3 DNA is TGTGCCAGCTCACAGCGCGGAGGGTCTAATATGAACACTGAAGCTTTCTTT.

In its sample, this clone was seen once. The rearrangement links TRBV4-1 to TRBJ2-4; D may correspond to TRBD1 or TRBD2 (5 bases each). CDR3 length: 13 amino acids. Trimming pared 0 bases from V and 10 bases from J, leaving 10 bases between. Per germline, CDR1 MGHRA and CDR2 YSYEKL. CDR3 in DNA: TGCGCCAGCAGCCAAGATAGGGACCCAATTCAGTACTTC. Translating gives CASSQDRDPIQYF.

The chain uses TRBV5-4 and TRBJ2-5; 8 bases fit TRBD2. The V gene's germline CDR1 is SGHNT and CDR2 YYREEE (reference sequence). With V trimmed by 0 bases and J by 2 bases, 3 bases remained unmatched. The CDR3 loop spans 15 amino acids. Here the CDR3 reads CASSLGLAGQETQYF. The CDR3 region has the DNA TGTGCCAGCAGCTTGGGATTAGCGGGGCAAGAGACCCAGTACTTC.

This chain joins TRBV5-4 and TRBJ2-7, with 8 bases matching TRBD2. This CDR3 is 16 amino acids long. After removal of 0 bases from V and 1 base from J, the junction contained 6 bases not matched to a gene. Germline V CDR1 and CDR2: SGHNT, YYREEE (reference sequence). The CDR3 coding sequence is TGTGCCAGCAGCTTGGGCGGGGGGCGGTCTTCCTACGAGCAGTACTTC. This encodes CASSLGGGRSSYEQYF.

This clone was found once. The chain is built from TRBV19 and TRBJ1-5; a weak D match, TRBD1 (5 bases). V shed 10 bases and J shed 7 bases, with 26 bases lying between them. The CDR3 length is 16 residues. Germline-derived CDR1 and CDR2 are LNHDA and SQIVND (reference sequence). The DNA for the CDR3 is TGTGCCACCACCCGAGGAGGGGTGATCGGCGGCCAGCCCCAGCATTTT. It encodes CATTRGGVIGGQPQHF.

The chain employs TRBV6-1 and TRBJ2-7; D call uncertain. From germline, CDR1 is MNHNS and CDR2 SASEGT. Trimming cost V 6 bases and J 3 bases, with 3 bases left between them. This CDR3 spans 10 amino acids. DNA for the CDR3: TGTGCCAGCAGAGACTACGAGCAGTACTTC. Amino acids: CASRDYEQYF.

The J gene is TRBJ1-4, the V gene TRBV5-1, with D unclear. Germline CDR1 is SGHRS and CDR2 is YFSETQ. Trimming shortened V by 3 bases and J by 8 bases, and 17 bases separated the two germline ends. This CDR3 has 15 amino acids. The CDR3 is CASSSGETNYEKLFF. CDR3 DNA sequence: TGCGCCAGCAGCTCCGGCGAAACTAACTACGAAAAACTGTTTTTT. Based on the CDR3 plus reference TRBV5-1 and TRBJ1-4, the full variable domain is KAGVTQTPRYLIKTRGQQVTLSCSPISGHRSVSWYQQTPGQGLQFLFEYFSETQRNKGNFPGRFSGRQFSNSRSEMNVSTLELGDSALYLCASSSGETNYEKLFFGSGTQLSVL.

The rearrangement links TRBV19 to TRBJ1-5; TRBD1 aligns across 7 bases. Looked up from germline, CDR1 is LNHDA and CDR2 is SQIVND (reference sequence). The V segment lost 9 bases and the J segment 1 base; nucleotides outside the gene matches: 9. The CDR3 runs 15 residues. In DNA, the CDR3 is TGTGCCAGCACTCTCTACAGGGGAAGCAATCAGCCCCAGCATTTT. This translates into CASTLYRGSNQPQHF.

DNA of the CDR3: TGTGCCAGCAGCTCGAGGTTGACAGGGGGCCAAGAGACCCAGTACTTC. Its translation: CASSSRLTGGQETQYF. V usage is TRBV5-4 and J usage is TRBJ2-5; 9 nucleotides align to TRBD1. From germline, CDR1 is SGHNT and CDR2 YYREEE (reference sequence). Trimming at V came to 3 bases and at J to 1 base, leaving 7 bases not matched to a gene. This CDR3 contains 16 residues.

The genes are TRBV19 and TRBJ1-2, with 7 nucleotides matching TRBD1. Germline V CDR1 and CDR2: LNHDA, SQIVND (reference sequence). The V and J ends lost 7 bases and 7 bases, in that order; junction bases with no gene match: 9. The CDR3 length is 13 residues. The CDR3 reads CASKLLAGGGYTF. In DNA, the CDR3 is TGTGCCAGTAAGCTTCTGGCAGGGGGTGGCTACACCTTC.

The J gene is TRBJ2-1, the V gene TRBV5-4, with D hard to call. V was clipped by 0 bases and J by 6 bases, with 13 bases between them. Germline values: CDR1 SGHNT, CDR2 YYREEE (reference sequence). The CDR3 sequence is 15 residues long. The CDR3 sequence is CASSLVGPPGNEQFF. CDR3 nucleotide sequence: TGTGCCAGCAGCTTGGTGGGTCCCCCGGGCAATGAGCAGTTCTTC. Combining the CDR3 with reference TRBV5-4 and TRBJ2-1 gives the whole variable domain ETGVTQSPTHLIKTRGQQVTLRCSSQSGHNTVSWYQQALGQGPQFIFQYYREEENGRGNFPPRFSGLQFPNYSSELNVNALELDDSALYLCASSLVGPPGNEQFFGPGTRLTVL.

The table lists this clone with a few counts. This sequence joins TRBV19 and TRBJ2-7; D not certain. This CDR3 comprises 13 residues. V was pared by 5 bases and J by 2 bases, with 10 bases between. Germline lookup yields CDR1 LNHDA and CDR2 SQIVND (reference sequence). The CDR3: CASSASGPYEQYF. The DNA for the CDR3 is TGTGCCAGTAGTGCCTCCGGGCCCTACGAGCAGTACTTC.

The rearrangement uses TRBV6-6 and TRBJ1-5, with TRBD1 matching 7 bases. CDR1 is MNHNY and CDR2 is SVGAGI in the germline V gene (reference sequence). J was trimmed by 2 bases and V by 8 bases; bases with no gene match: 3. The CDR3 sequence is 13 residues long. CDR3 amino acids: CASETGGNQPQHF. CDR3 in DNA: TGTGCCAGCGAAACAGGGGGCAATCAGCCCCAGCATTTT.

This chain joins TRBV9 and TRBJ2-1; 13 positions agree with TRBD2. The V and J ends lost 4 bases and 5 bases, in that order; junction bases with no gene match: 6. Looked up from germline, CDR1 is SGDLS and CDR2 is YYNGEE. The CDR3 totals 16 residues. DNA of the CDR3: TGTGCCAGCAGCCCCCGACTAGCGGGGGGCCACAATGAGCAGTTCTTC. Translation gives CASSPRLAGGHNEQFF.

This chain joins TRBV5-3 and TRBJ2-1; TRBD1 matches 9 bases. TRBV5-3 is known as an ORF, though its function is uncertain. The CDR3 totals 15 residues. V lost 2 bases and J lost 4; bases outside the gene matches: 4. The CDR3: CARSFRDRVYNEQFF. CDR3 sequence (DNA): TGTGCCAGAAGCTTCCGGGACAGGGTATACAATGAGCAGTTCTTC.

The chain's CDR3 is CASSLGTGGKETQYF. The CDR3 DNA sequence: TGTGCCAGCAGCTTAGGGACAGGGGGGAAAGAGACCCAGTACTTC. The V gene is TRBV7-9, the J gene TRBJ2-5; TRBD1 matches at 10 bases. Germline CDR1 and CDR2: SEHNR and FQNEAQ (reference sequence). The ends lost 1 base at V and 3 bases at J; junction bases unmatched: 2. There are 15 residues in the CDR3.

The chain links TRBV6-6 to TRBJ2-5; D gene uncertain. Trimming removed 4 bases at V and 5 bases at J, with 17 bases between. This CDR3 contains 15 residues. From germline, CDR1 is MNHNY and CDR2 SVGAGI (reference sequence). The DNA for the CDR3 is TGTGCCAGCAGTTGGGTAAACGCCCCCCAGGAGACCCAGTACTTC. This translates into CASSWVNAPQETQYF.

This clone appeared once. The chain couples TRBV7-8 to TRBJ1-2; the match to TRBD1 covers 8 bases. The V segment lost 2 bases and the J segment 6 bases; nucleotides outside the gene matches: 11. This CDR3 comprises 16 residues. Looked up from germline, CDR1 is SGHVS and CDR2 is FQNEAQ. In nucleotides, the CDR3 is TGTGCCAGCAGCTTACTCGGACAGGGCGCTGGGGATGGCTACACCTTC. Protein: CASSLLGQGAGDGYTF.

CDR3 bases: TGTGCCAGCAGCTTAGAACGGAATGAGCAGTTCTTC. It is translated as CASSLERNEQFF. V gene TRBV7-9 combines with J gene TRBJ2-1; no firm D call. Per the germline V gene, CDR1 is SEHNR and CDR2 is FQNEAQ (reference sequence). The length of the CDR3 is 12 residues. Trimming pared 1 base from V and 7 bases from J, leaving 5 bases between.

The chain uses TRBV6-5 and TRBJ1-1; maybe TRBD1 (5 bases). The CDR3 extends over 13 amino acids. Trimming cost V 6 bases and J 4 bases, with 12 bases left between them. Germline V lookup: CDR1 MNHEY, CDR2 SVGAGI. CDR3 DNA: TGTGCCAGCAGGGTTCCCGGGGGCACTGAAGCTTTCTTT. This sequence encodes CASRVPGGTEAFF.